This T cell receptor beta chain was recovered during a study of memory CD4+ T cells and cytomegalovirus serostatus. The sort gate was single viable CD3+CD4+CD8-CD45RO+ cells for memory CD4+ T cells. Profiling relied on immunoSEQ multiplex PCR, and the TCRdb table lists in-frame clones only, not all of them. In the table there are about 80,000 clones, roughly 80% of which are singletons. Sequenced material: memory CD4+ T cells from blood. The clonotype comes from an adult in good health and CMV-seronegative.

The CDR3 sequence is CASSLLQGEPGELFF. CDR3 nucleotides: TGTGCCAGCAGCTTACTACAGGGGGAACCCGGGGAGCTGTTTTTT. The chain carries TRBV7-9 and TRBJ2-2; 8 bases agree with TRBD1. Germline CDR1 and CDR2: SEHNR and FQNEAQ (reference sequence). J was trimmed by 6 bases and V by 2 bases; bases with no gene match: 5. There are 15 residues in the CDR3.